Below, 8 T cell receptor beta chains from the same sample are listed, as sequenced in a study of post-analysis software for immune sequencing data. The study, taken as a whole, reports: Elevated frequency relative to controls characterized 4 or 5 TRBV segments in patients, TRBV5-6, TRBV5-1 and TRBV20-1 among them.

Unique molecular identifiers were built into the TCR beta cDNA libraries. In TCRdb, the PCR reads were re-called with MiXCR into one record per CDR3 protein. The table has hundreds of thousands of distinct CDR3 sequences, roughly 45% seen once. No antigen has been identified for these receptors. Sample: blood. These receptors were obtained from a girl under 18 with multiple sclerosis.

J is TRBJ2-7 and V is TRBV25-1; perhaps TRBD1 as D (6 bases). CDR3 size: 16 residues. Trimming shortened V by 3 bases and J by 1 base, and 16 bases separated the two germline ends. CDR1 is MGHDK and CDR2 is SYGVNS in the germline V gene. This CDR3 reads CASSDRPGTRSYEQYF. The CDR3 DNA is TGTGCCAGCAGTGACCGGCCCGGGACACGGTCCTACGAGCAGTACTTC.

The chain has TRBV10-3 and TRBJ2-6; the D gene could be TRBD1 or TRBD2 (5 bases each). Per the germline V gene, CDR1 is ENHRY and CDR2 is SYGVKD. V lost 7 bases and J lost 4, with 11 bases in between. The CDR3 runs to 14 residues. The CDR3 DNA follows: TGTGCCATCAAGGGACCGGAAGGGGCCAACGTCCTGACTTTC. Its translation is CAIKGPEGANVLTF.

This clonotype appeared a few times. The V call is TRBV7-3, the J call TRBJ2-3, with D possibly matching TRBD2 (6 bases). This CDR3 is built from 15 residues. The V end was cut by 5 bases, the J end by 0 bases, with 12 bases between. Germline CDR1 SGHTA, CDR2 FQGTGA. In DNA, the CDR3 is TGTGCCAGCAGCCCTGATAGCGGAAGCACAGATACGCAGTATTTT. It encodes CASSPDSGSTDTQYF.

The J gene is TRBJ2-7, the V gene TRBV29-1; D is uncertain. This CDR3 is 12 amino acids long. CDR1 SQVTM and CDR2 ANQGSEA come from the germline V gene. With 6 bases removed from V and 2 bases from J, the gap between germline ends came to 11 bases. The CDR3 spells CSVSENTYEQYF. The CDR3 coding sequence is TGCAGCGTAAGCGAAAATACCTACGAGCAGTACTTC.

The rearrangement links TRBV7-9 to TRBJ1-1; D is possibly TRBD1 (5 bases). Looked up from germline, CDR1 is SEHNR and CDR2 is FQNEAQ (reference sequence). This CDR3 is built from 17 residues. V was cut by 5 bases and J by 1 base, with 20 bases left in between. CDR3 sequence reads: CASSPPDPAGPNTEAFF. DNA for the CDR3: TGTGCCAGCAGCCCCCCAGATCCGGCGGGACCGAACACTGAAGCTTTCTTT.

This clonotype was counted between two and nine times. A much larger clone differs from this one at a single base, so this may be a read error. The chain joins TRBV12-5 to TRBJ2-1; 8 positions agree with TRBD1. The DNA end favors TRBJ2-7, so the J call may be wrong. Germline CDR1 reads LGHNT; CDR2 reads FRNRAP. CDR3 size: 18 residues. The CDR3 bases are TGTGCTAGTGGTTTGGAGCCTCGGACAGGGAGCTCCTACAATGAGCAGTACTTC. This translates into CASGLEPRTGSSYNEQYF.

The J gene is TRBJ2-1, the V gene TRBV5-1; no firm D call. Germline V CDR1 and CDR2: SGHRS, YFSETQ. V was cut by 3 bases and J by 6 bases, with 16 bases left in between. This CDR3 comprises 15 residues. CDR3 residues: CASSWMVNTANEQFF. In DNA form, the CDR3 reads TGCGCCAGCAGCTGGATGGTGAACACGGCCAATGAGCAGTTCTTC.

CDR3 sequence reads: CASSLSQQGTDTQYF. The CDR3 DNA reads TGTGCCAGCAGTTTGAGTCAGCAGGGCACAGATACGCAGTATTTT. The V call is TRBV28, the J call TRBJ2-3; no definite D call. This CDR3 has 15 amino acids. The V gene's germline CDR1 is MDHEN and CDR2 SYDVKM. V was cut by 3 bases and J by 1 base, with 11 bases left in between.